What follows is one T cell receptor (beta chain) and its context. Noted time point: persistent/refractory GD, antithyroid drugs over 5 years with positive TRAb. TCR sequences were obtained from RNA taken from PBMCs. American Thyroid Association guidelines defined how Graves' disease was diagnosed. This entry comes from a study of regulatory T cells in long-lasting Graves disease. According to the study, TCR beta libraries were built with iRepertoire HTBI primers and CDR3-region Arm-PCR. Under the authors' procedure: Segment identification across samples yielded 60 or so TRBV and fewer than 15 TRBJ segments. MiXCR, run by TCRdb on the multiplex PCR reads, gives a single entry per CDR3 protein. TCRdb, rather than the study authors, made the V and J calls. This table holds 650,000 to 850,000 distinct CDR3 sequences, around 30% found once. The V gene lost 3 bases and the J gene lost 0 bases, with 16 bases spanning the gap. Germline V gene lookup returns CDR1 SGHRS and CDR2 YFSETQ. The CDR3 totals 17 residues.

This chain links TRBV5-1 with TRBJ2-1; TRBD2 is a possible D gene (6 bases). Material: peripheral blood mononuclear cells (PBMCs), obtained when the disease was refractory, from a patient treated with antithyroid drugs. The TCR originated in a female donor with Graves disease. The CDR3 DNA reads TGCGCCAGCAGCTATTCCCTAGCGAAGGTCTCCTACAATGAGCAGTTCTTC. Protein sequence: CASSYSLAKVSYNEQFF. Supplemented by reference TRBV5-1 and TRBJ2-1, the full variable domain reads KAGVTQTPRYLIKTRGQQVTLSCSPISGHRSVSWYQQTPGQGLQFLFEYFSETQRNKGNFPGRFSGRQFSNSRSEMNVSTLELGDSALYLCASSYSLAKVSYNEQFFGPGTRLTVL.